These 26 T cell receptor beta chains were sequenced from one sample in a study of cytomegalovirus exposure and HLA in healthy donors (dated by TCRdb to 2016 to 2017). The library was made by the immunoSEQ multiplex PCR assay. For the multiplex PCR, a mixture combining 60 forward primers for TCR Vbeta segments and 13 reverse primers for TCR Jbeta segments was used. TCRdb mirrors the immuneACCESS table, restricted to in-frame sequences. Some clones are absent from its copies; in checked studies, under half trace to an unresolved V gene, and the reason for the others is unknown. The sample contains around 100,000 clones, approximately 80% of them found a single time. The biggest ten clones account for 2.5% to 3% of the sample. What was sequenced was PBMCs. Receptor source: a woman aged 18 to 35 in good health and CMV-seropositive.

This chain joins TRBV15 and TRBJ2-3; the match to TRBD1 covers 10 bases. The CDR3 spans 16 residues. Germline V gene sequence: CDR1 LNHNV, CDR2 YYDKDF (reference sequence). The V gene end was trimmed by 2 bases and the J gene end by 3 bases; junction bases not matched to a gene: 5. The CDR3 bases are TGTGCCACCAGCAGACCGTGGGGACAGGGGACAGATACGCAGTATTTT. This sequence encodes CATSRPWGQGTDTQYF.

The gene calls are TRBV5-6 and TRBJ1-5; 7 bases are a match to TRBD1. This CDR3 spans 15 amino acids. Germline V gene data show CDR1 as SGHDT and CDR2 as YYEEEE. The V gene end was trimmed by 1 base and the J gene end by 7 bases; junction bases not matched to a gene: 8. The CDR3 is CASSLFYRGGQPQHF. CDR3 nucleotide sequence: TGTGCCAGCAGCTTGTTTTACAGGGGTGGCCAGCCCCAGCATTTT.

The J gene is TRBJ1-4, the V gene TRBV19, with D unresolved. V dropped 3 bases and J dropped 2 bases, with 10 bases sitting between them. Germline values: CDR1 LNHDA, CDR2 SQIVND (reference sequence). This CDR3 spans 15 amino acids. The CDR3 DNA follows: TGTGCCAGTAGTATCACCGGTGTGACTAATGAAAAACTGTTTTTT. It codes for CASSITGVTNEKLFF.

CDR3 residues: CASSLDRSTGELFF. Here the CDR3 DNA reads TGCGCCAGCAGTCTGGACAGAAGCACCGGGGAGCTGTTTTTT. The chain employs TRBV10-2 and TRBJ2-2, with D perhaps TRBD1 (6 bases). Germline CDR1 reads WSHSY; CDR2 reads SAAADI. This CDR3 is 14 amino acids long. Trimming shortened V by 5 bases and J by 4 bases, and 11 bases separated the two germline ends.

The gene calls are TRBV4-2 and TRBJ2-5, with 7 bases aligning to TRBD2. The V gene end was trimmed by 0 bases and the J gene end by 9 bases; junction bases not matched to a gene: 16. The CDR3 length is 17 residues. Per germline, CDR1 LGHNA and CDR2 YNFKEQ. The DNA of the CDR3 is TGTGCCAGCAGCCAAGAGGGGTTGGCAGCGGGAAAAGGAGCCCAGTACTTC. The encoded protein is CASSQEGLAAGKGAQYF.

This clone was counted only a few times. The rearrangement joins TRBV18 to TRBJ2-3; 8 positions agree with TRBD2. This CDR3 contains 14 residues. Losses at the gene ends were 3 bases for V and 3 bases for J; bases not matched to a gene: 2. CDR1 is KGHSH and CDR2 is LQKENI in the germline V gene. The CDR3 region has the DNA TGTGCCAGCTCACCGGGGACTAGGACAGATACGCAGTATTTT. This translates into CASSPGTRTDTQYF.

Of note for this clone: Additional DNA sequences in this sample encode the identical CDR3. The chain employs TRBV5-1 and TRBJ2-7, with 7 bases that match TRBD2. Germline V CDR1 and CDR2: SGHRS, YFSETQ. J lost 2 bases, V lost 0 bases, and 5 bases had no gene match. CDR3 length equals 15 residues. The CDR3 nucleotides are TGCGCCAGCAGCTTGGGCCTAGCGGTTACCTACGAGCAGTACTTC. This codes for CASSLGLAVTYEQYF.

V and J are TRBV30 and TRBJ2-7; 9 nucleotides match TRBD1. CDR3 length equals 16 residues. The V segment lost 0 bases and the J segment 2 bases; nucleotides outside the gene matches: 8. Germline CDR1 and CDR2: GTSNPN and SVGIG (reference sequence). CDR3 sequence: CAWSVRTGVMTYEQYF. Here the CDR3 DNA reads TGTGCCTGGAGTGTACGGACAGGGGTCATGACCTACGAGCAGTACTTC.

The chain joins TRBV11-2 to TRBJ2-5, with 9 nucleotides matching TRBD1. The DNA matches TRBJ2-7 better at its end, which makes the J call doubtful. Germline V gives CDR1 SGHAT, CDR2 FQNNGV. This CDR3 region has 15 residues. CDR3 sequence reads: CASRTAGTGSYEQYF. The DNA for the CDR3 is TGTGCCAGCAGAACAGCCGGGACAGGGTCCTACGAGCAGTACTTC.

The chain joins TRBV25-1 to TRBJ2-1, with D perhaps matching TRBD1 (5 bases). Deletions cut 4 bases from V and 5 bases from J, with 15 bases between. The CDR3 sequence is 15 residues long. Germline CDR1 is MGHDK and CDR2 is SYGVNS. CDR3 loop: CASSAQGTLNNEQFF. CDR3 DNA: TGTGCCAGCAGTGCCCAGGGCACTCTCAACAATGAGCAGTTCTTC.

The chain couples TRBV6-5 to TRBJ2-3; tentatively, D is TRBD2 (5 bases). Trimming removed 8 bases from V and 2 bases from J, with 11 bases in between. This CDR3 contains 13 residues. Germline-derived CDR1 and CDR2 are MNHEY and SVGAGI. The chain's CDR3 is CASLSAFTDTQYF. CDR3 in DNA: TGTGCCAGCCTTAGCGCTTTCACAGATACGCAGTATTTT.

V gene TRBV27 combines with J gene TRBJ2-5; no firm D call. The CDR3 totals 13 residues. V was shortened by 6 bases and J by 3 bases, with 11 bases between the two germline ends. Germline assignment: CDR1 MNHEY and CDR2 SMNVEV (reference sequence). For the CDR3, the DNA is TGTGCCAGCAGCCCTGGCCGGGAAGAGACCCAGTACTTC. This sequence encodes CASSPGREETQYF.

This clone was counted between two and nine times. The chain employs TRBV10-1 and TRBJ1-5, with unresolved D. CDR3 length: 13 amino acids. V lost 10 bases and J lost 4, with 14 bases in between. Germline V gives CDR1 WNHNN, CDR2 SYGVQD (reference sequence). CDR3 sequence (DNA): TGCGCCAAAAGAACAGCCTTTAATCAGCCCCAGCATTTT. Its translation is CAKRTAFNQPQHF.

The chain is built from TRBV7-2 and TRBJ2-5; TRBD2 aligns across 14 bases. The CDR3 runs to 16 residues. J was trimmed by 5 bases and V by 5 bases; bases with no gene match: 7. Germline assignment: CDR1 SGHTA and CDR2 FQGNSA. The CDR3 DNA follows: TGTGCCAGCAGCATTGGGACTAGCGGGAGTTTGGAGACCCAGTACTTC. This encodes CASSIGTSGSLETQYF.

V usage is TRBV14 and J usage is TRBJ2-7; D perhaps matches TRBD2 (5 bases). Germline V gene sequence: CDR1 SGHDN, CDR2 FVKESK. V was trimmed by 0 bases and J by 3 bases, leaving 9 bases between them. CDR3 size: 14 residues. The CDR3 DNA reads TGTGCCAGCAGCCAAGATTCCGGGATCTACGAGCAGTACTTC. The encoded protein is CASSQDSGIYEQYF.

Here the CDR3 DNA reads TGCGCCAGCAGCTGGGGAGGCGACGAGCAGTACTTC. Protein product: CASSWGGDEQYF. The rearrangement uses TRBV5-1 and TRBJ2-7; D is perhaps TRBD2 (6 bases). The CDR3 contains 12 residues. Trimming shortened V by 3 bases and J by 5 bases, and 9 bases separated the two germline ends. Germline V gives CDR1 SGHRS, CDR2 YFSETQ.

This clone showed up just once. The rearrangement uses TRBV5-6 and TRBJ1-4; 11 nucleotides line up with TRBD1. The CDR3 totals 14 residues. Germline values: CDR1 SGHDT, CDR2 YYEEEE. J was trimmed by 11 bases and V by 0 bases; bases with no gene match: 3. CDR3 bases: TGTGCCAGCAGCTTGGAGGGGACAGGGGGGAAACTGTTTTTT. The encoded protein is CASSLEGTGGKLFF.

The V call is TRBV18, the J call TRBJ2-7, with 8 bases fitting TRBD1. The CDR3 covers 14 residues. Unmatched junction bases numbered 8, after V lost 3 bases and J lost 7 bases. Per the germline V gene, CDR1 is KGHSH and CDR2 is LQKENI. The CDR3 is CASSPMDRVGEQYF. Written as DNA, the CDR3 is TGTGCCAGCTCACCCATGGACAGGGTGGGGGAGCAGTACTTC.

This chain uses TRBV18 with TRBJ2-3; possibly TRBD2 for D (5 bases). The CDR3 loop spans 12 amino acids. V was cut by 4 bases and J by 5 bases, with 7 bases left in between. Germline V gives CDR1 KGHSH, CDR2 LQKENI. CDR3 DNA sequence: TGTGCCAGCTCACTAGAGGGAGATACGCAGTATTTT. Amino acid sequence: CASSLEGDTQYF.

This chain joins TRBV27 and TRBJ2-7; 9 nucleotides agree with TRBD2. The CDR3 totals 15 residues. The germline V gene encodes CDR1 MNHEY and CDR2 SMNVEV (reference sequence). Germline trimming cut 5 bases from V and 2 bases from J; bases unmatched to any gene: 7. The CDR3 nucleotides read TGTGCCAGCAGTCCCTGGACTAGCGACCCCTACGAGCAGTACTTC. This sequence encodes CASSPWTSDPYEQYF.

The gene calls are TRBV4-1 and TRBJ2-7, with D possibly being TRBD2 (6 bases). V lost 0 bases and J lost 6, with 15 bases in between. CDR1 and CDR2 from the germline V gene are MGHRA and YSYEKL. This CDR3 has 15 residues. The DNA for the CDR3 is TGCGCCAGCAGCCAAGATGGGGGACTGAGATCCGAGCAGTACTTC. This translates into CASSQDGGLRSEQYF.

The chain carries TRBV29-1 and TRBJ2-7; weak D call: TRBD1 (5 bases). This CDR3 is built from 11 residues. V lost 8 bases and J 2 bases, leaving 10 bases between the germline ends. Germline values: CDR1 SQVTM, CDR2 ANQGSEA. The CDR3: CSFRVAYEQYF. CDR3 bases: TGCAGCTTCAGGGTCGCCTACGAGCAGTACTTC.

This rearrangement joins TRBV21-1 to TRBJ2-6; no check of the table's D call, TRBD1, against the DNA was made. TRBV21-1 is noted as a pseudogene. The CDR3 is 17 amino acids. Here the CDR3 reads CASTPPRQISGANVLTF. CDR3 coding DNA: TGTGCCAGCACGCCACCGCGACAAATCTCTGGGGCCAACGTCCTGACTTTC.

This sequence joins TRBV11-2 and TRBJ1-1; D is undetermined. This CDR3 has 14 residues. Trimming took off 3 bases at V and 1 base at J, with 9 bases between the two ends. Per germline, CDR1 SGHAT and CDR2 FQNNGV. DNA of the CDR3: TGTGCCAGCAGCTTGGGAGGACGGAACACTGAAGCTTTCTTT. Its protein is CASSLGGRNTEAFF.

This clone has more than one count but fewer than ten. V and J are TRBV7-2 and TRBJ1-2; D call uncertain. V lost 5 bases and J lost 2, with 6 bases in between. This CDR3 spans 12 amino acids. Germline assignment: CDR1 SGHTA and CDR2 FQGNSA. The CDR3 spells CASSAANYGYTF. The DNA of the CDR3 is TGTGCCAGCAGCGCGGCAAACTATGGCTACACCTTC.

The chain joins TRBV7-8 to TRBJ2-1; 9 nucleotides match TRBD2. After removal of 5 bases from V and 5 bases from J, the junction contained 7 bases not matched to a gene. The CDR3 loop spans 15 amino acids. CDR1 is SGHVS, CDR2 FQNEAQ, per germline. As DNA, the CDR3 is TGTGCCAGCAGCGGACCGGGACTAGCAGACAATGAGCAGTTCTTC. Amino acid sequence: CASSGPGLADNEQFF.